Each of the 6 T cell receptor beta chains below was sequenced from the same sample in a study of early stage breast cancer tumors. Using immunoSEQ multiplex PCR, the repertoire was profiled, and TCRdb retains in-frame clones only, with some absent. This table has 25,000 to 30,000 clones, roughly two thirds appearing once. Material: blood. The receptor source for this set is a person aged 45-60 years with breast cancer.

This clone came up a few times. The CDR3 nucleotides are TGTGCCTCCAGGGGCACCGGGGAGCTGTTTTTT. Residues: CASRGTGELFF. The chain has TRBV10-3 and TRBJ2-2, with D perhaps matching TRBD1 (6 bases). V lost 11 bases to trimming and J lost 4 bases, with 8 bases between them. This CDR3 contains 11 residues. Germline V gene sequence: CDR1 ENHRY, CDR2 SYGVKD.

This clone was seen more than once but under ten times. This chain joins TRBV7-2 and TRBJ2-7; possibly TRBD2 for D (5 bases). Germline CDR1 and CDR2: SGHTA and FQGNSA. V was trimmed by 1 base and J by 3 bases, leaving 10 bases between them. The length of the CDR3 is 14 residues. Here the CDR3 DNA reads TGTGCCAGCAGCTTAGTAGCTAGCCACTACGAGCAGTACTTC. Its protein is CASSLVASHYEQYF.

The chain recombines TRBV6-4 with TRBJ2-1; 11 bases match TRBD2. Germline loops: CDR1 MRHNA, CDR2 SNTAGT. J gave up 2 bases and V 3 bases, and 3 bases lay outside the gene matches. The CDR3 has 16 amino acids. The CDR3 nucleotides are TGTGCCAGCAGTGAGCTAGCGGGAGGCACCTACAATGAGCAGTTCTTC. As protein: CASSELAGGTYNEQFF.

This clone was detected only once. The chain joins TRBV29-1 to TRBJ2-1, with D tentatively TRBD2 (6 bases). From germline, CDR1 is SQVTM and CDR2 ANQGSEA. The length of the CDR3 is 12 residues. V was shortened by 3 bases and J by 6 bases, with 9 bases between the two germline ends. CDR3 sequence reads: CSVERGLNEQFF. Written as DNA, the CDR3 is TGCAGCGTTGAGCGGGGACTCAATGAGCAGTTCTTC.

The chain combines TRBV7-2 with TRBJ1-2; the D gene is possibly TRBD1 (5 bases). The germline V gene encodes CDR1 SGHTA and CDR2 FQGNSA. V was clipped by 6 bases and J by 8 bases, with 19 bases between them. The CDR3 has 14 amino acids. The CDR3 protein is CASRTGHPAYGYTF. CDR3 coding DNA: TGTGCCAGCAGGACTGGACATCCCGCGTACGGCTACACCTTC.

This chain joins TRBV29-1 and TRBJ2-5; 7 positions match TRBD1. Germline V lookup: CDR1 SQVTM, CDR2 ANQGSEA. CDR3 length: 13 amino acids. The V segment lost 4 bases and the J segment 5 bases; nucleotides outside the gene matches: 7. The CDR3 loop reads CSVARQGRETQYF. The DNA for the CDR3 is TGCAGCGTTGCTCGACAGGGCCGGGAGACCCAGTACTTC.